This T cell receptor (beta chain) is drawn from a study of blood T cell repertoires in COVID-19. Study-wide background: The origin of the acute and convalescent COVID-19 samples was the United States, Italy and Spain. In each case, the material was cDNA or gDNA derived from T cells, B-cell-depleted T cells, or PBMCs.

CDR3 size: 15 residues. Germline-derived CDR1 and CDR2 are LNHDA and SQIVND (reference sequence). J was trimmed by 6 bases and V by 4 bases; bases with no gene match: 6. Recruited during active infection, patients (from Seattle) were subsequently followed longitudinally. The authors' processing: Researchers report that nucleated cell counts were estimated from reference gene primer amplification. Generated by immunoSEQ multiplex PCR, the TCRdb table keeps only in-frame clones and is missing some. V and J calls plus clone size are reproduced from that table; the DNA served to infer D and trimming. The repertoire holds 60,000 to 65,000 clones, with approximately 80% as singletons.

The chain has TRBV19 and TRBJ1-6, with 7 bases fitting TRBD1. The sequenced material came from peripheral blood. This receptor was obtained from a man aged 45-65 years with COVID-19, enrolled during active disease. CDR3 nucleotide sequence: TGTGCCAGTAGTACTGACAGGGCCGCTAATTCACCCCTCCACTTT. It translates to CASSTDRAANSPLHF.